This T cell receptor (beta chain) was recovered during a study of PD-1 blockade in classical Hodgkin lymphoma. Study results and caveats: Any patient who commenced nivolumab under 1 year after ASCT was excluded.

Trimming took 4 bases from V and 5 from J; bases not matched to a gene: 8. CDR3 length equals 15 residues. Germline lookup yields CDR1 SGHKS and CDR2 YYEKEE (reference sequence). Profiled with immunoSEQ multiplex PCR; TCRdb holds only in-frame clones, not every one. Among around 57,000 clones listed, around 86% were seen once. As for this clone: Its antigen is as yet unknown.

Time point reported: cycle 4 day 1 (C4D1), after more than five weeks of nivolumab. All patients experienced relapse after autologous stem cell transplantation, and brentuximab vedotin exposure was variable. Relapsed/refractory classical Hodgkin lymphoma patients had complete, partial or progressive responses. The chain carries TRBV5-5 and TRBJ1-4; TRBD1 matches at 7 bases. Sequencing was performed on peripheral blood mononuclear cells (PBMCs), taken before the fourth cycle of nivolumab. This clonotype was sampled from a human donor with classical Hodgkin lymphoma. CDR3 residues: CASSPYGTVNEKLFF. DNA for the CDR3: TGTGCCAGCAGCCCTTACGGGACAGTAAATGAAAAACTGTTTTTT.